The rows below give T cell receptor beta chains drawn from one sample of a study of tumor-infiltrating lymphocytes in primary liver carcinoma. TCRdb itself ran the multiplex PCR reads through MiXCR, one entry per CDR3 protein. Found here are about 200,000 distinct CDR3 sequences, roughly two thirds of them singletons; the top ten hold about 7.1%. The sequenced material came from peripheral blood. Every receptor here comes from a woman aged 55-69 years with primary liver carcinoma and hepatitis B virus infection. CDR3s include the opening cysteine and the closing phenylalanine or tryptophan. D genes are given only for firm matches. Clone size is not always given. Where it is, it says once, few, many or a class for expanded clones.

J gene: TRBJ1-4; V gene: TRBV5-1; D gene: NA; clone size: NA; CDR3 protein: CASSPDGKKLVF; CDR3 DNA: TGCGCCAGCAGCCCCGACGGTAAAAAACTGGTTTTT
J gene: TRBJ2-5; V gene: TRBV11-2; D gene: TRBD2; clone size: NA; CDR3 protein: CASSYTTSGRVPGTQYF; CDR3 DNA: TGTGCCAGCAGTTATACTACTAGCGGGAGGGTCCCGGGGACCCAGTACTTC
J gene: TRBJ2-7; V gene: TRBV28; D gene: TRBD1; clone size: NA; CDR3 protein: CANRDSDSYEQYF; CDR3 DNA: TGTGCCAACCGGGACAGCGACTCCTACGAGCAGTACTTC
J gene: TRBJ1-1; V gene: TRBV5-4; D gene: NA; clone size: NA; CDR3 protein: CASSLTLTDNTEAFF; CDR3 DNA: TGTGCCAGCAGCTTGACGTTGACAGATAACACTGAAGCTTTCTTT
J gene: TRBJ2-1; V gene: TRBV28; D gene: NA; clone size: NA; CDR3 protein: CASSLPRGLREQFF; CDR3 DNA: TGTGCCAGCAGTTTACCGCGGGGCCTCCGGGAGCAGTTCTTC
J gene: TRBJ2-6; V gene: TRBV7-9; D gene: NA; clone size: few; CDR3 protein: CASLGEAANVLTF; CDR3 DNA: TGTGCCAGTCTGGGCGAAGCGGCCAACGTCCTGACTTTC
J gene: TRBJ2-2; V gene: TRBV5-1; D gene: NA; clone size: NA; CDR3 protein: CVSSLGTGTHAGELFF; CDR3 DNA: TGCGTCAGCAGCTTGGGGACCGGGACCCACGCCGGGGAGCTGTTTTTT
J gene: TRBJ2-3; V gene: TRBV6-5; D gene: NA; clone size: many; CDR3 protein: CASSSGTLASDTQYF; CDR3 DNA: TGTGCCAGCAGTTCCGGCACCCTAGCGTCAGATACGCAGTATTTT
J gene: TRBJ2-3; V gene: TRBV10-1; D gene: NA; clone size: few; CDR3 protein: CASSGSGSKTDTQYF; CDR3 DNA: TGCGCCAGCAGTGGTTCCGGGAGTAAGACAGATACGCAGTATTTT
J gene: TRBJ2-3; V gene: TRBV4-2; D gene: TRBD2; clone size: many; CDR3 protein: CASSQGTSGKKGQYF; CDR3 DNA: TGTGCCAGCAGCCAAGGGACTAGCGGGAAGAAAGGGCAGTATTTT
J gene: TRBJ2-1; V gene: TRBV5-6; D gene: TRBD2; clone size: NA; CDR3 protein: CASRRMTSGRAHNEQFF; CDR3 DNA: TGTGCCAGCAGGCGCATGACTAGCGGGAGGGCCCACAATGAGCAGTTCTTC
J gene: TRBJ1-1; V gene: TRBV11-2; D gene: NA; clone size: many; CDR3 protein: CASSPRTVTEAFF; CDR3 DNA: TGTGCCAGCAGCCCAAGGACAGTCACTGAAGCTTTCTTT
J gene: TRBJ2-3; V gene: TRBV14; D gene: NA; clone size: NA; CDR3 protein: CARSQDWDSLPTQYF; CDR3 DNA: TGTGCCAGAAGCCAAGATTGGGACTCTCTCCCTACGCAGTATTTT
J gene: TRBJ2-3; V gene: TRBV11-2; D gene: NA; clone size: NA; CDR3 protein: CASNLSRERGQYF; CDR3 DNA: TGTGCCAGCAACCTATCCCGGGAGAGGGGGCAGTATTTT